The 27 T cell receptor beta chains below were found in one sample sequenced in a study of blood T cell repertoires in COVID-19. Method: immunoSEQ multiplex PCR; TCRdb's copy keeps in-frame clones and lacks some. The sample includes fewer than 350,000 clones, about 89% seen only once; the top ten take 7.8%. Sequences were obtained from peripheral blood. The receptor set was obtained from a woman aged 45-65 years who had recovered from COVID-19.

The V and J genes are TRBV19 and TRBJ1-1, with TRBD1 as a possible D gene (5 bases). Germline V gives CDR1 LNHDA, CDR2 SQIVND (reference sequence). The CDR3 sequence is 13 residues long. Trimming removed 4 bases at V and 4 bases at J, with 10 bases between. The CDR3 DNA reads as TGTGCCAGTAGTAGCAGGGTTATCACTGAAGCTTTCTTT. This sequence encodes CASSSRVITEAFF.

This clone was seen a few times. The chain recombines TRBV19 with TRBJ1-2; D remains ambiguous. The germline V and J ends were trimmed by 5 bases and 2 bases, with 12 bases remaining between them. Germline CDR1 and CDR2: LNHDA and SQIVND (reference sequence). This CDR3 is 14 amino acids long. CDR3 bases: TGTGCCAGTAGTCCGGGATTCACCAACTATGGCTACACCTTC. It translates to CASSPGFTNYGYTF.

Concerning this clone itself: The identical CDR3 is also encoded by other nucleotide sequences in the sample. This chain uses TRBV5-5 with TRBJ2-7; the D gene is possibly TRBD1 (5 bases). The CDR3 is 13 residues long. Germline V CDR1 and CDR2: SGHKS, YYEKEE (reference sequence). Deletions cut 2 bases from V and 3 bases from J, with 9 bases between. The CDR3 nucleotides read TGTGCCAGCAGCTTAGCGCAGGGCTACGAGCAGTACTTC. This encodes CASSLAQGYEQYF.

The CDR3 nucleotides are TGTGCCAGCAGTTACCTCGCTAGCGGCTCCTACGAGCAGTACTTC. Its protein is CASSYLASGSYEQYF. J is TRBJ2-7 and V is TRBV6-5, with 7 bases identical to TRBD2. CDR3 length: 15 residues. The V segment lost 2 bases and the J segment 0 bases; nucleotides outside the gene matches: 4. Germline CDR1 MNHEY, CDR2 SVGAGI.

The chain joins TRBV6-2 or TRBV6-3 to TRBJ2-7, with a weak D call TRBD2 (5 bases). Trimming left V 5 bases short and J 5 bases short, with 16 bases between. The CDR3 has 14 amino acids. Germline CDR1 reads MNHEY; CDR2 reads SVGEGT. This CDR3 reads CASSNGLEVHEQYF. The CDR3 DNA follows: TGTGCCAGCAGTAACGGCCTGGAGGTCCACGAGCAGTACTTC.

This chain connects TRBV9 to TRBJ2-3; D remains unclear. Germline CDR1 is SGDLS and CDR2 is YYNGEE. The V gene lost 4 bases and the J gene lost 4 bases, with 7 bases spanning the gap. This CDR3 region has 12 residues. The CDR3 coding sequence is TGTGCCAGCAGCCCGTTCTCAGATACGCAGTATTTT. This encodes CASSPFSDTQYF.

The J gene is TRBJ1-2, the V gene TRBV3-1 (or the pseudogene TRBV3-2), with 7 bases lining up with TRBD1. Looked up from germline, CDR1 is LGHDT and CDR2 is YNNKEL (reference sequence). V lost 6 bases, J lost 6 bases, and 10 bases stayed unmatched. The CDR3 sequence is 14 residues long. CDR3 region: CASSYQGELDGYTF. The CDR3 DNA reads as TGTGCCAGCAGTTATCAGGGGGAATTAGATGGCTACACCTTC.

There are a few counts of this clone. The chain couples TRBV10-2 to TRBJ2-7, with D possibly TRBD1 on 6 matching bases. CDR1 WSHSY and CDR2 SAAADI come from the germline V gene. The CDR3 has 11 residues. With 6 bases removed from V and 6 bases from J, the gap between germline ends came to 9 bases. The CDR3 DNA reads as TGCGCCAGCAGGACAGGTTTCGAGCAGTACTTC. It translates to CASRTGFEQYF.

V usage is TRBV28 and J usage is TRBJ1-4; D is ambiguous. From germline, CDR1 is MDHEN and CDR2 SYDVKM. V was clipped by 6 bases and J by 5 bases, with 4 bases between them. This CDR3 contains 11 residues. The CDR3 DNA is TGTGCCAGCAGCTCCAATGAAAAACTGTTTTTT. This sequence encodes CASSSNEKLFF. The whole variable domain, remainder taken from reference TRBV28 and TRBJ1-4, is DVKVTQSSRYLVKRTGEKVFLECVQDMDHENMFWYRQDPGLGLRLIYFSYDVKMKEKGDIPEGYSVSREKKERFSLILESASTNQTSMYLCASSSNEKLFFGSGTQLSVL.

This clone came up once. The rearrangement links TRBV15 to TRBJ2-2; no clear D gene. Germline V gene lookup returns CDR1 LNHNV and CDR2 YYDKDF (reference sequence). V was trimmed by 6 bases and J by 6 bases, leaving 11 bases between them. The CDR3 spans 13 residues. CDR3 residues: CATRLQTSGELFF. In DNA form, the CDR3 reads TGTGCCACCAGGTTGCAGACTTCCGGGGAGCTGTTTTTT.

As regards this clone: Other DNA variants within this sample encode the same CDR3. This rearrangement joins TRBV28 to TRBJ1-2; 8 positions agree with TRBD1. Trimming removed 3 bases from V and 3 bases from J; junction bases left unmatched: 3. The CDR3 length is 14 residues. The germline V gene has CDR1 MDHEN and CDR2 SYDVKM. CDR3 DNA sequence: TGTGCCAGCAGTTTCGGACAGGGTGACTATGGCTACACCTTC. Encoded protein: CASSFGQGDYGYTF.

The CDR3 loop reads CASSLLRDSEKLFF. CDR3 nucleotide sequence: TGTGCCAGCAGCTTATTGCGGGACTCTGAAAAACTGTTTTTT. V usage is TRBV11-2 and J usage is TRBJ1-4, with D possibly matching TRBD1 (5 bases). Germline lookup yields CDR1 SGHAT and CDR2 FQNNGV. The V end was cut by 2 bases, the J end by 7 bases, with 11 bases between. The CDR3 consists of 14 residues.

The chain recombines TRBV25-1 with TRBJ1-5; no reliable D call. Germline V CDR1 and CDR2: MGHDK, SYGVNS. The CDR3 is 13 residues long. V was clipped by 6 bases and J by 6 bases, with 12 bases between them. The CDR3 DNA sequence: TGTGCCAGCAGAGACCCCGGGATTCAGCCCCAGCATTTT. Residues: CASRDPGIQPQHF.

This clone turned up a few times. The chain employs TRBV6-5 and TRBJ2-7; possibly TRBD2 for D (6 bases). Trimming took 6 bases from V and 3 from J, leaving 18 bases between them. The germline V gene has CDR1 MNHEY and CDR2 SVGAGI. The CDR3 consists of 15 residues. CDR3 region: CASRPGVGGYYEQYF. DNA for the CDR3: TGTGCCAGCAGGCCCGGGGTGGGGGGTTACTACGAGCAGTACTTC.

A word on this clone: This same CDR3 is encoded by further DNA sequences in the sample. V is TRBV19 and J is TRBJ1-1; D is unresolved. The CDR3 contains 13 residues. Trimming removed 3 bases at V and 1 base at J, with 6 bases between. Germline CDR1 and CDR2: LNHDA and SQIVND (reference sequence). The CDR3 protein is CASSMLENTEAFF. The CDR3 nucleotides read TGTGCCAGTAGTATGTTAGAGAACACTGAAGCTTTCTTT.

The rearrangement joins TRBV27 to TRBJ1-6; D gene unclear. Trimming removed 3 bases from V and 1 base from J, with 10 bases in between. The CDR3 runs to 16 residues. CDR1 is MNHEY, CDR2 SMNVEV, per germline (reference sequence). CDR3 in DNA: TGTGCCAGCAGTTTCCTCGGAGGGTCCTATAATTCACCCCTCCACTTT. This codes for CASSFLGGSYNSPLHF.

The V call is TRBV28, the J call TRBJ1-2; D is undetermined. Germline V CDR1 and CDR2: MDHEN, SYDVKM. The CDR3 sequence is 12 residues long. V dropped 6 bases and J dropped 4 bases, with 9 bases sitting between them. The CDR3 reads CASREGGYGYTF. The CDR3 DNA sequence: TGTGCCAGCAGGGAAGGAGGCTATGGCTACACCTTC.

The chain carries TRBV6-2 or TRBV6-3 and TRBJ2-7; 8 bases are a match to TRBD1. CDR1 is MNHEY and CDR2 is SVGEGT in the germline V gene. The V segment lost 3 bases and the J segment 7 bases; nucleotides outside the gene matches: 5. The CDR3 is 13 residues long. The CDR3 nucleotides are TGTGCCAGCAGTTATTTCGACAGGGGTGAGCAGTACTTC. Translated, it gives CASSYFDRGEQYF.

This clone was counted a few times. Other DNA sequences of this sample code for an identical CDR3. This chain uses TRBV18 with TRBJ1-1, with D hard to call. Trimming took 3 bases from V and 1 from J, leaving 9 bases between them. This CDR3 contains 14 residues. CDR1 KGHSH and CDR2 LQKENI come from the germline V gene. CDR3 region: CASSPRGENTEAFF. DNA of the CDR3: TGTGCCAGCTCACCTCGGGGAGAGAACACTGAAGCTTTCTTT. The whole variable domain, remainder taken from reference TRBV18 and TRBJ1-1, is NAGVMQNPRHLVRRRGQEARLRCSPMKGHSHVYWYRQLPEEGLKFMVYLQKENIIDESGMPKERFSAEFPKEGPSILRIQQVVRGDSAAYFCASSPRGENTEAFFGQGTRLTVV.

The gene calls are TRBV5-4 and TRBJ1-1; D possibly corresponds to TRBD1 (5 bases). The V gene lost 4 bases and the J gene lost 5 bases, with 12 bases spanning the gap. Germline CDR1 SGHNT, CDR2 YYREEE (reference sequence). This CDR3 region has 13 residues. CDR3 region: CASSLNGGTEAFF. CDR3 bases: TGTGCCAGCAGCCTGAATGGGGGGACTGAAGCTTTCTTT. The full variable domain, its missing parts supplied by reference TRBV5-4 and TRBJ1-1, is ETGVTQSPTHLIKTRGQQVTLRCSSQSGHNTVSWYQQALGQGPQFIFQYYREEENGRGNFPPRFSGLQFPNYSSELNVNALELDDSALYLCASSLNGGTEAFFGQGTRLTVV.

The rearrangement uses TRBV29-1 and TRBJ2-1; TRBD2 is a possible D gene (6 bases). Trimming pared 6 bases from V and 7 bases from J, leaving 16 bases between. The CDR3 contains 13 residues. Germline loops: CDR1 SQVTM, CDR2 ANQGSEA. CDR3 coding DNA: TGCAGCGTACCGGGACTGGGCGGGAATGAGCAGTTCTTC. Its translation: CSVPGLGGNEQFF.

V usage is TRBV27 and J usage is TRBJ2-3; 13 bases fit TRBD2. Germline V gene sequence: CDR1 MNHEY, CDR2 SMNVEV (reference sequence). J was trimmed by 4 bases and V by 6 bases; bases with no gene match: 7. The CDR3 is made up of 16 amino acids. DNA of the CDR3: TGTGCCAGCAGCCGGGGACTAGCGGGGTTGGCAGATACGCAGTATTTT. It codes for CASSRGLAGLADTQYF.

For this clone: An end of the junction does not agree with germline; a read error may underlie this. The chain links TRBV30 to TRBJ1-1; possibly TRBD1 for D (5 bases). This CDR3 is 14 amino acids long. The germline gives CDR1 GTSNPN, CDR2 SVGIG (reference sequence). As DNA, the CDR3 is TGTGCCGGGAGGTCCGGGACTGCAATCACTGAAGCTTTCTTT. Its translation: CAGRSGTAITEAFF.

CDR3 amino acids: CASSYMGGRGTGELFF. In DNA, the CDR3 is TGTGCCAGCAGTTACATGGGCGGGAGGGGTACTGGGGAGCTGTTTTTT. The chain is built from TRBV6-5 and TRBJ2-2; 9 nucleotides align to TRBD2. J lost 8 bases, V lost 2 bases, and 9 bases had no gene match. The CDR3 is made up of 16 amino acids. Germline lookup yields CDR1 MNHEY and CDR2 SVGAGI.

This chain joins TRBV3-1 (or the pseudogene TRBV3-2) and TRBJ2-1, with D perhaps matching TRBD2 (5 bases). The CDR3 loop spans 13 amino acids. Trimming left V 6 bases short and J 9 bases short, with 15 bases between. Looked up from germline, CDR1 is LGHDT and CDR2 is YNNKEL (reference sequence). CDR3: CASRRLAAGEQFF. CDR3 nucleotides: TGTGCCAGCAGACGCCTGGCGGCGGGTGAGCAGTTCTTC.

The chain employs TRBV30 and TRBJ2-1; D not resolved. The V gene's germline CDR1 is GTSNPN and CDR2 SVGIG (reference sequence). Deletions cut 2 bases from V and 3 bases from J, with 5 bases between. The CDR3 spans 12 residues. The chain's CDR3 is CAWSYIYNEQFF. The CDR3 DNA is TGTGCCTGGAGTTACATCTACAATGAGCAGTTCTTC. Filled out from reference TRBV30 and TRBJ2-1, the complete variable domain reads SQTIHQWPATLVQPVGSPLSLECTVEGTSNPNLYWYRQAAGRGLQLLFYSVGIGQISSEVPQNLSASRPQDRQFILSSKKLLLSDSGFYLCAWSYIYNEQFFGPGTRLTVL.

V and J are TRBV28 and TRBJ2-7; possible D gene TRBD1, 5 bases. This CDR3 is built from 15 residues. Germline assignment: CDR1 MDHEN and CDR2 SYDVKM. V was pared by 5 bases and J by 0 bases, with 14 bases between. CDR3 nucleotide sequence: TGTGCCAGCAGTGAAACAGGAACCCTCTCCTACGAGCAGTACTTC. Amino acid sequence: CASSETGTLSYEQYF.